Below, 19 T cell receptor beta chains from the same sample are listed, as sequenced in a study of blood T cells in healthy people across ages. The use of a sample-barcoded 5' primer and a J-beta primer mix characterized a second PCR of about 6 to 11 cycles. TCRdb reprocessed the 5' RACE reads via MiXCR and lists one record per CDR3 protein. This sample has approximately 800,000 distinct CDR3 sequences; about 48% occur once, and the top ten carry under 50%. What was sequenced was blood. These receptors were collected from an elderly man in good health.

This clonotype showed up just a few times. The gene calls are TRBV7-9 and TRBJ2-5; perhaps D is TRBD1 or TRBD2 (5 bases each). The germline CDR1 and CDR2 sequences are SEHNR and FQNEAQ (reference sequence). V lost 4 bases to trimming and J lost 5 bases, with 26 bases between them. This CDR3 contains 18 residues. CDR3 DNA: TGTGCCAGCAGCTCAATTGTAGGGGTGGTGATACGAGGGGAGACCCAGTACTTC. Its protein is CASSSIVGVVIRGETQYF.

V is TRBV14 and J is TRBJ2-4; 7 bases agree with TRBD2. CDR1 SGHDN and CDR2 FVKESK come from the germline V gene. This CDR3 has 15 residues. V was clipped by 3 bases and J by 3 bases; unmatched bases: 5. The CDR3 coding sequence is TGTGCCAGCAGCCAGGCGGGGGTAGGCAAAAACATTCAGTACTTC. This sequence encodes CASSQAGVGKNIQYF.

The J gene is TRBJ2-1, the V gene TRBV5-1; 10 bases align to TRBD2. The CDR3 sequence is 18 residues long. Trimming took 7 bases from V and 2 from J; bases not matched to a gene: 15. CDR1 and CDR2 from the germline V gene are SGHRS and YFSETQ. This chain's CDR3 is CASEPGLAPRIPYNEQFF. The CDR3 coding sequence is TGCGCCAGCGAACCGGGACTAGCGCCGCGGATCCCCTACAATGAGCAGTTCTTC.

The chain uses TRBV11-2 and TRBJ2-6, with a possible D match to TRBD1 (5 bases). The CDR3 totals 17 residues. The germline V gene encodes CDR1 SGHAT and CDR2 FQNNGV. The V gene lost 2 bases and the J gene lost 5 bases, with 16 bases spanning the gap. The CDR3 here is CASSLIPGNMRANVLTF. The CDR3 DNA is TGTGCCAGCAGCTTAATCCCAGGGAACATGAGGGCCAACGTCCTGACTTTC.

The J gene is TRBJ1-5, the V gene TRBV27; D perhaps matches TRBD1 (5 bases). The ends were cut back, 3 bases at V and 7 bases at J, with 16 bases in the middle. The CDR3 covers 15 residues. Germline CDR1 and CDR2: MNHEY and SMNVEV (reference sequence). Here the CDR3 DNA reads TGTGCCAGCAGTTTGTCCGGGGGACGAGGCCAGCCCCAGCATTTT. Its translation: CASSLSGGRGQPQHF.

This clonotype was counted only a few times. The gene calls are TRBV6-5 and TRBJ2-1; TRBD2 matches at 11 bases. Germline V gene lookup returns CDR1 MNHEY and CDR2 SVGAGI. This CDR3 is built from 15 residues. The V and J ends lost 8 bases and 2 bases, in that order; junction bases with no gene match: 5. CDR3 sequence: CASRTGLAAYNEQFF. CDR3 bases: TGTGCCAGCCGAACGGGACTAGCGGCCTACAATGAGCAGTTCTTC.

This clonotype has only a few counts. The DNA for the CDR3 is TGTGCCAGCAGGCCGGGAAGGGAGACCCAGTACTTC. Its translation is CASRPGRETQYF. The chain carries TRBV6-2 or TRBV6-3 and TRBJ2-5, with TRBD2 as a possible D gene (5 bases). V was clipped by 6 bases and J by 5 bases, with 10 bases between them. Germline CDR1 and CDR2: MNHEY and SVGEGT. The CDR3 covers 12 residues.

This clonotype was observed a handful of times. The rearrangement joins TRBV14 to TRBJ2-3; maybe TRBD1 (5 bases). Germline V gene sequence: CDR1 SGHDN, CDR2 FVKESK. The CDR3 spans 13 residues. Trimming took off 6 bases at V and 14 bases at J, with 21 bases between the two ends. This CDR3 reads CASRRKGHRYAYF. CDR3 bases: TGTGCCAGCAGACGAAAGGGGCACAGATACGCGTATTTT.

The J gene is TRBJ1-1, the V gene TRBV29-1; 10 bases map to TRBD1. Germline CDR1 and CDR2: SQVTM and ANQGSEA. This CDR3 has 14 residues. The junction had 10 bases not matched to a gene; V was cut back by 7 bases and J by 5 bases. This CDR3 reads CSARQGTGATEAFF. The DNA for the CDR3 is TGCAGCGCTAGACAGGGGACAGGGGCGACTGAAGCTTTCTTT.

This rearrangement joins TRBV28 to TRBJ2-3; D may be TRBD2 (5 bases). Trimming pared 7 bases from V and 1 base from J, leaving 12 bases between. The CDR3 runs to 14 residues. In germline, CDR1 is MDHEN, CDR2 SYDVKM. CDR3 region: CASTRGGGTDTQYF. The CDR3 bases are TGTGCCAGCACACGCGGAGGTGGCACAGATACGCAGTATTTT.

The rearrangement joins TRBV3-1 to TRBJ2-1; D possibly corresponds to TRBD1 (5 bases). The CDR3 is 12 amino acids. Germline V gene lookup returns CDR1 LGHDT and CDR2 YNNKEL (reference sequence). V lost 6 bases and J lost 5, with 8 bases in between. CDR3 protein: CASRGPDNEQFF. The CDR3 nucleotides are TGTGCCAGCAGGGGGCCCGACAATGAGCAGTTCTTC.

The V call is TRBV7-8, the J call TRBJ2-3, with D unresolved. V was cut by 0 bases and J by 5 bases, with 6 bases left in between. Germline CDR1 is SGHVS and CDR2 is FQNEAQ. CDR3 length equals 13 residues. The CDR3 reads CASSLARGDTQYF. The CDR3 nucleotides read TGTGCCAGCAGCTTAGCCCGCGGAGATACGCAGTATTTT.

This chain joins TRBV5-1 and TRBJ2-2; 10 nucleotides match TRBD2. Per germline, CDR1 SGHRS and CDR2 YFSETQ. V was pared by 0 bases and J by 0 bases, with 2 bases of the junction left unmatched. The CDR3 runs 17 residues. CDR3 region: CASSLVLAGTNTGELFF. The CDR3 nucleotides read TGCGCCAGCAGCTTGGTACTAGCGGGAACGAACACCGGGGAGCTGTTTTTT.

The chain combines TRBV15 with TRBJ2-1, with TRBD2 identical over 11 bases. Near its end, the DNA agrees better with TRBJ2-7, so the J call may be wrong. Germline assignment: CDR1 LNHNV and CDR2 YYDKDF (reference sequence). This CDR3 is built from 15 residues. The CDR3 DNA sequence: TGTGCCACCAGCTTAGGGACTAGCGGACTCTACGAGCAGTACTTC. Its protein is CATSLGTSGLYEQYF.

This clonotype was counted ten times or more. J is TRBJ2-5 and V is TRBV29-1; D might be TRBD1 or TRBD2, each matching 5 bases. The CDR3 has 12 amino acids. Trimming took 2 bases from V and 5 from J, leaving 9 bases between them. Germline CDR1 is SQVTM and CDR2 is ANQGSEA. CDR3 residues: CSVERGAETQYF. In DNA, the CDR3 is TGCAGCGTTGAACGAGGGGCGGAGACCCAGTACTTC. The full variable domain, in which reference TRBV29-1 and TRBJ2-5 provide the parts outside the CDR3, is SAVISQKPSRDICQRGTSLTIQCQVDSQVTMMFWYRQQPGQSLTLIATANQGSEATYESGFVIDKFPISRPNLTFSTLTVSNMSPEDSSIYLCSVERGAETQYFGPGTRLLVL.

The chain combines TRBV7-2 with TRBJ2-7, with TRBD2 identical over 12 bases. The J call may be mistaken, given a closer DNA end match to TRBJ2-5. Germline V gene sequence: CDR1 SGHTA, CDR2 FQGNSA. CDR3 length equals 18 residues. In DNA, the CDR3 is TGTGCCAGCAGCTTAGCGCGACTAGCGGGAGCCCTCGGCGAGACCCAGTACTTC. This translates into CASSLARLAGALGETQYF.

The chain recombines TRBV5-1 with TRBJ2-7; D unresolved. The germline V gene encodes CDR1 SGHRS and CDR2 YFSETQ. This CDR3 has 14 residues. Trimming left V 0 bases short and J 3 bases short, with 10 bases between. CDR3 nucleotides: TGCGCCAGCAGCTTGGATCCAGGTATCTACGAGCAGTACTTC. This translates into CASSLDPGIYEQYF. Full variable domain (rest looked up from reference TRBV5-1 and TRBJ2-7): KAGVTQTPRYLIKTRGQQVTLSCSPISGHRSVSWYQQTPGQGLQFLFEYFSETQRNKGNFPGRFSGRQFSNSRSEMNVSTLELGDSALYLCASSLDPGIYEQYFGPGTRLTVT.

The chain links TRBV12-3 or TRBV12-4 to TRBJ2-5, with 14 bases aligning to TRBD2. After removal of 7 bases from V and 5 bases from J, the junction contained 18 bases not matched to a gene. The CDR3 is 19 residues long. The CDR3 is CASTLGAGLAGALRETQYF. CDR3 DNA sequence: TGTGCCAGCACCCTAGGCGCGGGACTAGCGGGAGCACTGCGGGAGACCCAGTACTTC.

The chain carries TRBV12-3 or TRBV12-4 and TRBJ1-4; 9 nucleotides line up with TRBD1. The CDR3 has 20 amino acids. Trimming removed 2 bases from V and 1 base from J; junction bases left unmatched: 14. The CDR3 reads CASSLKRGTGYSITNEKLFF. The CDR3 coding sequence is TGTGCCAGCAGTTTAAAGCGGGGGACAGGGTATAGCATAACTAATGAAAAACTGTTTTTT.